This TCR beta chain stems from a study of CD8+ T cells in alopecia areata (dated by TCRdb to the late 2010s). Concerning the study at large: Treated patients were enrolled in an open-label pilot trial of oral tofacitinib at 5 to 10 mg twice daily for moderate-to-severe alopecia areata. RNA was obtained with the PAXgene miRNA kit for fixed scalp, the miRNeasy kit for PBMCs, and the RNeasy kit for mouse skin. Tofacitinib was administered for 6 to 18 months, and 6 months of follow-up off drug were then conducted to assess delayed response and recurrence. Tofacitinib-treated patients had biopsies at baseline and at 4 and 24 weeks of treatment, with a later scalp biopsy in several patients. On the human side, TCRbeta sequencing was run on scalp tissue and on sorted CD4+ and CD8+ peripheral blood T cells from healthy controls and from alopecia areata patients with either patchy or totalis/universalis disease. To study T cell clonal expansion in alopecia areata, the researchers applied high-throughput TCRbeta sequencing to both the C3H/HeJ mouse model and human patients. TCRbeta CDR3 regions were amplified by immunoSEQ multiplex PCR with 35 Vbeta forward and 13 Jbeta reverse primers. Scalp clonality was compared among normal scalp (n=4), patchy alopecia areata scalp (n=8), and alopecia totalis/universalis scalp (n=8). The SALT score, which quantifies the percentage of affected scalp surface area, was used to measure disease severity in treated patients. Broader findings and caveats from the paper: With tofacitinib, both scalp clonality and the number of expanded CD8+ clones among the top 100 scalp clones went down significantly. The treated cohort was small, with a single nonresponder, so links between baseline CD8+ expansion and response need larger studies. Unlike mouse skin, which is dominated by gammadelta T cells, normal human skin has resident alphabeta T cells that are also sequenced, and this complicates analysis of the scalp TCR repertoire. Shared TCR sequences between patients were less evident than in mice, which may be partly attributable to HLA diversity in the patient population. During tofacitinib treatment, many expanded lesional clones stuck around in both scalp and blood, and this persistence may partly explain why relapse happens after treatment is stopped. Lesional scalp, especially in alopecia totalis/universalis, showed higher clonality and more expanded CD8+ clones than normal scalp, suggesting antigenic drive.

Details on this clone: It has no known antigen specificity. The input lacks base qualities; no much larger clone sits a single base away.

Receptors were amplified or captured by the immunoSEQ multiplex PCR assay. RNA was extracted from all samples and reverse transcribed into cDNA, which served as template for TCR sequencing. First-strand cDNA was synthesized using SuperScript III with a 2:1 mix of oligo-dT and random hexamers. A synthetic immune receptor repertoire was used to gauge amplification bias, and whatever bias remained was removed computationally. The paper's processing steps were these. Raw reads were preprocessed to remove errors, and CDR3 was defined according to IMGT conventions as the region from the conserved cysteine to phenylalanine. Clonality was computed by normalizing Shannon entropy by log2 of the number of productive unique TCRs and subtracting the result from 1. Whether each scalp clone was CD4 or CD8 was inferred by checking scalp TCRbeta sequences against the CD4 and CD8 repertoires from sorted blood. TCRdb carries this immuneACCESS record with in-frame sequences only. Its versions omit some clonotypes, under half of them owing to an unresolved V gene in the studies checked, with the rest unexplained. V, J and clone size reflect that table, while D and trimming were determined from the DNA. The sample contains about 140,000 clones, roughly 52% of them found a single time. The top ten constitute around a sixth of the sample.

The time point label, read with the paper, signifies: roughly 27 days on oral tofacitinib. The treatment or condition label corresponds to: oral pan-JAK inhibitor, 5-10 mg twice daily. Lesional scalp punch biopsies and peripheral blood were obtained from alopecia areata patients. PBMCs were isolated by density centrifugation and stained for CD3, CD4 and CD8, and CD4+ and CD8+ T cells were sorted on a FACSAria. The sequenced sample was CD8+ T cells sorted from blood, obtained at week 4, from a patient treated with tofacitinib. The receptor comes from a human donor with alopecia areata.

The DNA is TGCAGCGTGGCGGGGGCAGCCAAAAACATTCAGTACTTC. This gives the protein CSVAGAAKNIQYF. The chain is assembled from TRBV29-1 and TRBJ2-4, with TRBD2 perhaps the D gene, on 7 matching bases. The CDR3 covers 13 residues, taking in both the cysteine and the phenylalanine. Just the 39-base CDR3 DNA is kept, in frame starting at base 1. V is pared back by 6 bases and J by 0 bases, with 9 bases lying between the germline termini. The germline V gene gives CDR1 as SQVTM and CDR2 as ANQGSEA.